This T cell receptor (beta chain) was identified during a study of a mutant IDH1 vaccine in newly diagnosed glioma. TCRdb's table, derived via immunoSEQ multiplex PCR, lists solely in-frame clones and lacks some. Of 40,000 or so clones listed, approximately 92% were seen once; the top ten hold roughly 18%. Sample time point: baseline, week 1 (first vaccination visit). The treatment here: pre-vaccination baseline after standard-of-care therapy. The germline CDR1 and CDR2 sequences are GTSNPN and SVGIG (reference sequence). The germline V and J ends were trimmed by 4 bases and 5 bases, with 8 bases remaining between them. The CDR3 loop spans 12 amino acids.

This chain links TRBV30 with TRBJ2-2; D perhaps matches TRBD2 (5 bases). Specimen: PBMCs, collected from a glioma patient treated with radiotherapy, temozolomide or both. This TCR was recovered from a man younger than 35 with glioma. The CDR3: CAWTAETGELFF. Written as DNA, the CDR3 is TGTGCCTGGACAGCGGAAACCGGGGAGCTGTTTTTT.